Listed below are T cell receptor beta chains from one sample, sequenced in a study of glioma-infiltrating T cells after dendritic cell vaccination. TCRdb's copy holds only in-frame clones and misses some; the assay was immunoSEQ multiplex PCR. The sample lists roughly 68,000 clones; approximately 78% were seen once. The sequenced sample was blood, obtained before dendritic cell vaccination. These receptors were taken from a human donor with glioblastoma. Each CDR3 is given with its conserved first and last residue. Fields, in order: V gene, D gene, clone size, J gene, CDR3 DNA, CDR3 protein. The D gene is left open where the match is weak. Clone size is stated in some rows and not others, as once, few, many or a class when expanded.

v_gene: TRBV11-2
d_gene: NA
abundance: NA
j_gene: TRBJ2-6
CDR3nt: TGTGCCAGCAGCTTAGCGATCGGCTCTGGGGCCAACGTCCTGACTTTC
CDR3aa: CASSLAIGSGANVLTF

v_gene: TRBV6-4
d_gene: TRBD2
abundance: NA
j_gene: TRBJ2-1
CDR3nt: TGTGCCAGCAAGCCTAGCGGGGAGTACAATGAGCAGTTCTTC
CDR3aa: CASKPSGEYNEQFF

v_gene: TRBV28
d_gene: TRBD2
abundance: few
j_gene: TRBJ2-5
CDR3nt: TGTGCCAGCAGGACTAGCGGGATGGAGACCCAGTACTTC
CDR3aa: CASRTSGMETQYF

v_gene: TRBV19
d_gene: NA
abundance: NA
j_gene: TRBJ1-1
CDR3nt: TGTGCCAGTAGTCCCGGGGGAGAGGGATCTAAAGGGGCTTTCTTT
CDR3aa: CASSPGGEGSKGAFF

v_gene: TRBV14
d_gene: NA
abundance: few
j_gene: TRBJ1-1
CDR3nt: TGTGCCAGCAGCCCGTTGGTACTCGGAGTCGGAAACACTGAAGCTTTCTTT
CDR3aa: CASSPLVLGVGNTEAFF

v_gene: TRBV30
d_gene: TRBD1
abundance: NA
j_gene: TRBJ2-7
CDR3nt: TGTGCCTGGGAACGGGACAGGGTTTACGAGCAGTACTTC
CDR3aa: CAWERDRVYEQYF

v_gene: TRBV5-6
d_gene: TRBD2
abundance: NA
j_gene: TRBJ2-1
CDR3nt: TGTGCCAGCAGCTTGGTTGGCGGGAGCTCCTACAATGAGCAGTTCTTC
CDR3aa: CASSLVGGSSYNEQFF

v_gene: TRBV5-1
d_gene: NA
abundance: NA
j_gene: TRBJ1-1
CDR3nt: TGCGCCAGCAGCCCATTACCAGGGGCGAACACTGAAGCTTTCTTT
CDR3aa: CASSPLPGANTEAFF

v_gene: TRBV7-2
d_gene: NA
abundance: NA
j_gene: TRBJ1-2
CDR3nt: TGTGCCAGCAGCTTAGGTTTCCCAGCGTATACCTTC
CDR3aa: CASSLGFPAYTF

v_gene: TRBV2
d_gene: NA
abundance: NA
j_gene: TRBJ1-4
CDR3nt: TGTGCCAGCAGAGTTACAGGTGCAACTAATGAAAAACTGTTTTTT
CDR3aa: CASRVTGATNEKLFF

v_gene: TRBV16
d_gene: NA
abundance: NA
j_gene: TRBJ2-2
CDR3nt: TGTGCCAGCAGCCAATCAAGGGGGAACACCGGGGAGCTGTTTTTT
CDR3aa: CASSQSRGNTGELFF

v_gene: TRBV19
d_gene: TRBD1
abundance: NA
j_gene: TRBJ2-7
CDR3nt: TGTGCCAGTAGTCCCGGGACAGGGTTTCGCTACGAGCAGTACTTC
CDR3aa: CASSPGTGFRYEQYF

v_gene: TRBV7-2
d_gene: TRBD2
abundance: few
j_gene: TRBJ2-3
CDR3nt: TGTGCCAGCAGCGCAGACTTAGCGGGGGGCCGTAGAAATACGCAGTATTTT
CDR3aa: CASSADLAGGRRNTQYF

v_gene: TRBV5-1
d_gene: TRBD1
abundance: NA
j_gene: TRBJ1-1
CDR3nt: TGCGCCAGCAGCTCAGGACAGGGGTTGGGGGGGCCTGAAGCTTTCTTT
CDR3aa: CASSSGQGLGGPEAFF

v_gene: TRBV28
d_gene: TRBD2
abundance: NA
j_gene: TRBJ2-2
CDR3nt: TGTGCCAGCAGTTTGGCGGTAGCGGGGAAGTCCGGGGAGCTGTTTTTT
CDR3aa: CASSLAVAGKSGELFF

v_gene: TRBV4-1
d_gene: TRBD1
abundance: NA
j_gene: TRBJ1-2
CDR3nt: TGCGCCAGCAGCCAACCCCGACAGGGGACTTTTTATGGCTACACCTTC
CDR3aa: CASSQPRQGTFYGYTF

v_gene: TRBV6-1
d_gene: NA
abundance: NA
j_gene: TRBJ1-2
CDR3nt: TGTGCCAGCCGAACTGGCGGGCTGGGGGGCTACACCTTC
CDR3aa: CASRTGGLGGYTF

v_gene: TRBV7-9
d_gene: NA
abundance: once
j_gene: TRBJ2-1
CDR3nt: TGTGCCAGCAGCTCCTTGCTAGTGTATGAGCAGTTCTTC
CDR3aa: CASSSLLVYEQFF

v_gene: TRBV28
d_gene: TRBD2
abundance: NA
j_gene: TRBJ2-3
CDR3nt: TGTGCCAGCAGTCCACCGGGACTAGCGGCAGATACGCAGTATTTT
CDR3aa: CASSPPGLAADTQYF

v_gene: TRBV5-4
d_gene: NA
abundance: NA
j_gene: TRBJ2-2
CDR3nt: TGTGCCAGCAGCTTGCGATTGGGAGAGCGACCCGGGGAGCTGTTTTTT
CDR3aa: CASSLRLGERPGELFF

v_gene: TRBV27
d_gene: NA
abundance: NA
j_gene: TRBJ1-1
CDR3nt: TGTGCCAGCAGACGAACCAGGGGTACTGAAGCTTTCTTT
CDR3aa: CASRRTRGTEAFF

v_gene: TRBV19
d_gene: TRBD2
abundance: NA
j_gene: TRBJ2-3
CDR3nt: TGTGCCAGTAGTAGAAAGCGGGGGGGCCCAGATACGCAGTATTTT
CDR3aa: CASSRKRGGPDTQYF

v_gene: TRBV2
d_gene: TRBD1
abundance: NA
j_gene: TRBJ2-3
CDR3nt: TGTGCCAGCAGGACAGGGTACACAGATACGCAGTATTTT
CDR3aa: CASRTGYTDTQYF

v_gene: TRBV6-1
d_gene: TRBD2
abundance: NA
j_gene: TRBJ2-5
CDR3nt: TGTGCCAGCAGTGAAGGGACTAGCGGGGGAGAGACCCAGTACTTC
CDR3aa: CASSEGTSGGETQYF

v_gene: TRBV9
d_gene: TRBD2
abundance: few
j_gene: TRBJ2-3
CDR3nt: TGTGCCAGCAGCCTTAGCGGGGGGGAAGAAGATACGCAGTATTTT
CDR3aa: CASSLSGGEEDTQYF

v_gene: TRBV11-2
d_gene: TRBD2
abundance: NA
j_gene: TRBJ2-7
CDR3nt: TGTGCCAGCAGCTTGGAAAGACTAGCGGGCGAGCAGTACTTC
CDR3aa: CASSLERLAGEQYF

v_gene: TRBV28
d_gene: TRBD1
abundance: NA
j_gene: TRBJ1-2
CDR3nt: TGTGCCAGCAGCCCTCCGGCGACAGGGAACTATGGCTACACCTTC
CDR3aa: CASSPPATGNYGYTF

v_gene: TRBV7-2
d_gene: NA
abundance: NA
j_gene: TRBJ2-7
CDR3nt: TGTGCCAGCAGCCCCAGCGTTGGCTCCTACGAGCAGTACTTC
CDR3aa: CASSPSVGSYEQYF

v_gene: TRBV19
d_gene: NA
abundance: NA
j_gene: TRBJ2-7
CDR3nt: TGTGCCAGTAGAGGAGGGTACGAGCAGTACTTC
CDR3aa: CASRGGYEQYF

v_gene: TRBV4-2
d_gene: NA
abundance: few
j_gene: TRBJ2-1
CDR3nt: TGTGCCAGCAAAGGCCAGCGGAATGAGCAGTTCTTC
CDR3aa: CASKGQRNEQFF

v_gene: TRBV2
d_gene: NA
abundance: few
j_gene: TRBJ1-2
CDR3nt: TGTGCCAGCAGTGAAAGAGGTTATGGCTACACCTTC
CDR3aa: CASSERGYGYTF

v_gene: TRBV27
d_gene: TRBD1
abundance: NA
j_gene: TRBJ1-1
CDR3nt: TGTGCCAGCAGTCGCGACACAGGGGTCCACACTGAAGCTTTCTTT
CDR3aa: CASSRDTGVHTEAFF

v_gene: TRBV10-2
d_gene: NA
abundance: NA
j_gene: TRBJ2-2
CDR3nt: TGCGCCAGCGGCCTCCGGGACTTAAGTACCGGGGAGCTGTTTTTT
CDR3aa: CASGLRDLSTGELFF

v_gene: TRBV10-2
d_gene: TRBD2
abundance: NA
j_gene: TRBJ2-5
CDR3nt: TGCGCCAGCAGTATTCTGCGGGGGAGCTCCCAAGAGACCCAGTACTTC
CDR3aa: CASSILRGSSQETQYF

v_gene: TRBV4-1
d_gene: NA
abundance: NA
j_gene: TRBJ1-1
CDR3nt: TGCGCCAGCAGCCAAGCTGGCAGGGGCAATATTCGGCCACGGTCTGAAGCTTTCTTT
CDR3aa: CASSQAGRGNIRPRSEAFF

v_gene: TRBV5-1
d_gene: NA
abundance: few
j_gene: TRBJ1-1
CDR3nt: TGCGCCAGCAGAAGGGGGGGAGGAAGCCCTGAAGCTTTCTTT
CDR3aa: CASRRGGGSPEAFF

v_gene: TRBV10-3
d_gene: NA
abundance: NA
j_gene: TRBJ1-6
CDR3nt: TGTGCCATCACCGATAGCCGGGGGTCCCTCCACTTT
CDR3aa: CAITDSRGSLHF

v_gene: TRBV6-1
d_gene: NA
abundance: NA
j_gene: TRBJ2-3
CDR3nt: TGTGCCAGCAGGCTCACAGGGTATACGCAGTATTTT
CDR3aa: CASRLTGYTQYF

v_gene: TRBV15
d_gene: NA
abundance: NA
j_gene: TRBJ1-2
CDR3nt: TGTGCCACCAGCCTTAGGAGTAATGCCGCTAACTATGGCTACACCTTC
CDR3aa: CATSLRSNAANYGYTF

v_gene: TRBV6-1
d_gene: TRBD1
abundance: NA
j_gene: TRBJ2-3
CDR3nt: TGTGCCAGCAGCACCGGGACAGCCGGTCGAACGCAGTATTTT
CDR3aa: CASSTGTAGRTQYF

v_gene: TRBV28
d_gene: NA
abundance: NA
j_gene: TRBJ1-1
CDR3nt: TGTGCCAGCAGTTTATCTTCGGGACATCCGAACACTGAAGCTTTCTTT
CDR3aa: CASSLSSGHPNTEAFF

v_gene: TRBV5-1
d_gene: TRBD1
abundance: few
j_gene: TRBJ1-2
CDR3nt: TGCGCCAGCAGCTCGACAGGGAACCTTGGCTACACCTTC
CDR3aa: CASSSTGNLGYTF

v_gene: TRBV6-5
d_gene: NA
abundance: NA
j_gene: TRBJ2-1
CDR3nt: TGTGCCAGCAGTCCACGGAGCGATGAGCAGTTCTTC
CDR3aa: CASSPRSDEQFF

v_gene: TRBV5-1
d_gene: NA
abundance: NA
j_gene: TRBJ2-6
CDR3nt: TGCGCCAGCAGCTTGGCGAAGGACTTCTCTGGGGCCAACGTCCTGACTTTC
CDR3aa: CASSLAKDFSGANVLTF

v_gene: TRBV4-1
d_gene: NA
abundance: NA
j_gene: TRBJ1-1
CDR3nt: TGCGCCAGCAGCCAAGATCTCGGTAGGCAGGGGAACACTGAAGCTTTCTTT
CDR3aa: CASSQDLGRQGNTEAFF

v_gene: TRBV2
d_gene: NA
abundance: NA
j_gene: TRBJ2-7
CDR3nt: TGTGCCAGCGCAGGTTCCTACGAGCAGTACTTC
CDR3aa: CASAGSYEQYF

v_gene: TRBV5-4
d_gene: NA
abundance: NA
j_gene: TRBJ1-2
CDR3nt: TGTGCCAGCAGCTTGGGGGGGGTAAACTATGGCTACACCTTC
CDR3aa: CASSLGGVNYGYTF

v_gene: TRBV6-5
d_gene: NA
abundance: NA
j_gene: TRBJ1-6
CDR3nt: TGTGCCAGCAGTTACACCGGGAACGGTTCACCCCTCCACTTT
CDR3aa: CASSYTGNGSPLHF

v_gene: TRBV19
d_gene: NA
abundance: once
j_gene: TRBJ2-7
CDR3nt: TGTGCCAGTAGTATAGGTGGAGGGTTCGACGAGCAGTACTTC
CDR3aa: CASSIGGGFDEQYF

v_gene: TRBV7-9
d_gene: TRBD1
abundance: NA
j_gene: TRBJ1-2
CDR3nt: TGTGCCAGCAGCCAAAACAGGGGTGGTTTGAGCTACACCTTC
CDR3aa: CASSQNRGGLSYTF

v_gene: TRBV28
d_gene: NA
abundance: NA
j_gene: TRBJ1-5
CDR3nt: TGTGCCAGCAGTTTAGGGGCCGCGAATCAGCCCCAGCATTTT
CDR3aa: CASSLGAANQPQHF

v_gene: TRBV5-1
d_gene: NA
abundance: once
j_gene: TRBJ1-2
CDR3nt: TGCGCCAGCAGCCTCGGGTTATTAGAATATGGCTACACCTTC
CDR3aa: CASSLGLLEYGYTF